The rows below give T cell receptor beta chains drawn from one sample of a study of cytomegalovirus exposure and HLA in healthy donors. Profiled with immunoSEQ multiplex PCR; TCRdb holds only in-frame clones, not every one. The sample records 150,000 to 250,000 clones, approximately 79% being singletons. Sequenced sample: PBMCs. The receptors were sampled from a woman in her 30s in good health and CMV-seropositive. Each CDR3 is given with its conserved first and last residue. The D gene is left open where the match is weak. Not all rows give a size; the values are once, few, many and, for expanded clones, a class.

d_gene: TRBD2; j_gene: TRBJ2-2; v_gene: TRBV7-2; len: 15; abundance: .; CDR3nt: TGTGCCAGCACCACACTACTAGCGAACGACGGGGAGCTGTTTTTT; CDR3aa: CASTTLLANDGELFF
d_gene: .; j_gene: TRBJ2-7; v_gene: TRBV15; len: 12; abundance: .; CDR3nt: TGTGCCACCAGCAGATCCCACTACGAGCAGTACTTC; CDR3aa: CATSRSHYEQYF
d_gene: .; j_gene: TRBJ1-4; v_gene: TRBV15; len: 14; abundance: .; CDR3nt: TGTGCCACCACTGGGGGAGGGCTAGGTGAAAAACTGTTTTTT; CDR3aa: CATTGGGLGEKLFF
d_gene: .; j_gene: TRBJ2-2; v_gene: TRBV10-1; len: 16; abundance: .; CDR3nt: TGCGCCAGCAGTGAGTCGCGGACAACGAACACCGGGGAGCTGTTTTTT; CDR3aa: CASSESRTTNTGELFF
d_gene: .; j_gene: TRBJ2-5; v_gene: TRBV6-6; len: 16; abundance: once; CDR3nt: TGTGCCAGCAGTCCTAGGACAGCCCTAATCCAAGAGACCCAGTACTTC; CDR3aa: CASSPRTALIQETQYF
d_gene: TRBD1; j_gene: TRBJ1-2; v_gene: TRBV6-1; len: 14; abundance: .; CDR3nt: TGTGCCAGCAGTACGACCGGGACAGGGGGCGGCTACACCTTC; CDR3aa: CASSTTGTGGGYTF
d_gene: TRBD2; j_gene: TRBJ2-3; v_gene: TRBV7-8; len: 14; abundance: .; CDR3nt: TGTGCCAGCAGCAGCTCTAGCGGCGCAGATACGCAGTATTTT; CDR3aa: CASSSSSGADTQYF
d_gene: .; j_gene: TRBJ2-7; v_gene: TRBV10-3; len: 14; abundance: .; CDR3nt: TGTGCCATCAGTGAAACCGGGAGCTTCTACGAGCAGTACTTC; CDR3aa: CAISETGSFYEQYF
d_gene: TRBD2; j_gene: TRBJ2-1; v_gene: TRBV7-9; len: 14; abundance: .; CDR3nt: TGTGCCAGCAGCCGGACTAGCGGGAGCGATGAGCAGTTCTTC; CDR3aa: CASSRTSGSDEQFF
d_gene: TRBD1; j_gene: TRBJ2-7; v_gene: TRBV7-9; len: 13; abundance: .; CDR3nt: TGTGCCAGCCGGCCCATGACAGGGCCCGAGCAGTACTTC; CDR3aa: CASRPMTGPEQYF
d_gene: .; j_gene: TRBJ2-7; v_gene: TRBV5-6; len: 13; abundance: .; CDR3nt: TGTGCCAGCAGCCACTACCGAGGCTGGGAGCAGTACTTC; CDR3aa: CASSHYRGWEQYF
d_gene: .; j_gene: TRBJ2-5; v_gene: TRBV27; len: 15; abundance: .; CDR3nt: TGTGCCAGCAGTTTCCTAGAACTGTATCAAGAGACCCAGTACTTC; CDR3aa: CASSFLELYQETQYF
d_gene: TRBD1; j_gene: TRBJ1-5; v_gene: TRBV2; len: 17; abundance: few; CDR3nt: TGTGCCAGCAGTGAGGGACAGGGGATTTCGCTCAATCAGCCCCAGCATTTT; CDR3aa: CASSEGQGISLNQPQHF
d_gene: .; j_gene: TRBJ1-5; v_gene: TRBV30; len: 13; abundance: .; CDR3nt: TGTGCCTGGAGCCCGGCGGGCAATCAGCCCCAGCATTTT; CDR3aa: CAWSPAGNQPQHF
d_gene: TRBD1; j_gene: TRBJ2-3; v_gene: TRBV7-9; len: 13; abundance: .; CDR3nt: TGTGCCAGCAGCGAAACGGGGACAGCTACGCAGTATTTT; CDR3aa: CASSETGTATQYF
d_gene: TRBD1; j_gene: TRBJ1-1; v_gene: TRBV30; len: 13; abundance: .; CDR3nt: TGTGCCTGGAGTGATCGGACAGGTGCTGAAGCTTTCTTT; CDR3aa: CAWSDRTGAEAFF
d_gene: TRBD1; j_gene: TRBJ2-5; v_gene: TRBV25-1; len: 15; abundance: .; CDR3nt: TGTGCCAGCAGTGAGGGACAGTACTTTGGGGAGACCCAGTACTTC; CDR3aa: CASSEGQYFGETQYF
d_gene: .; j_gene: TRBJ2-5; v_gene: TRBV25-1; len: 16; abundance: once; CDR3nt: TGTGCCAGCAGTGAATATCGGGGAGGGGGGGAAGAGACCCAGTACTTC; CDR3aa: CASSEYRGGGEETQYF
d_gene: TRBD2; j_gene: TRBJ2-7; v_gene: TRBV7-9; len: 17; abundance: once; CDR3nt: TGTGCCAGCAGCTTAGCACTAGCGGGAGCACCCTTCTACGAGCAGTACTTC; CDR3aa: CASSLALAGAPFYEQYF
d_gene: TRBD2; j_gene: TRBJ2-1; v_gene: TRBV5-4; len: 15; abundance: .; CDR3nt: TGTGCCAGCAGCCTTCTAGCGGGGGGGTACAATGAGCAGTTCTTC; CDR3aa: CASSLLAGGYNEQFF
d_gene: .; j_gene: TRBJ1-4; v_gene: TRBV11-2; len: 14; abundance: once; CDR3nt: TGTGCCAGCAGCTTAACAGGTTTTAATGAAAAACTGTTTTTT; CDR3aa: CASSLTGFNEKLFF
d_gene: .; j_gene: TRBJ1-1; v_gene: TRBV7-2; len: 18; abundance: .; CDR3nt: TGTGCCAGCAGCCGACCGAAGAGTGGACAGCGTGAGATTAGGGAAGCTTTCTTT; CDR3aa: CASSRPKSGQREIREAFF
d_gene: .; j_gene: TRBJ1-2; v_gene: TRBV2; len: 13; abundance: .; CDR3nt: TGTGCCAGCACTGGAGAAGCTAACTATGGCTACACCTTC; CDR3aa: CASTGEANYGYTF
d_gene: .; j_gene: TRBJ1-4; v_gene: TRBV29-1; len: 13; abundance: .; CDR3nt: TGCAGCGCTAGGAGAACAACTAATGAAAAACTGTTTTTT; CDR3aa: CSARRTTNEKLFF
d_gene: TRBD1; j_gene: TRBJ1-2; v_gene: TRBV5-1; len: 14; abundance: few; CDR3nt: TGCGCCAGCAGCAAGGACAGGGAACTCTACGGCTACACCTTC; CDR3aa: CASSKDRELYGYTF
d_gene: TRBD1; j_gene: TRBJ1-4; v_gene: TRBV27; len: 14; abundance: .; CDR3nt: TGTGCCAGCAGGAGTCAGGGGGCGGCAGAAAAACTGTTTTTT; CDR3aa: CASRSQGAAEKLFF
d_gene: .; j_gene: TRBJ1-1; v_gene: TRBV7-9; len: 14; abundance: .; CDR3nt: TGTGCCAGCAGCTCCGAGGGGGACATAAATGAAGCTTTCTTT; CDR3aa: CASSSEGDINEAFF
d_gene: .; j_gene: TRBJ1-5; v_gene: TRBV7-2; len: 13; abundance: .; CDR3nt: TGTGCCAGCAGCTTAGATGAGGGTCAGCCCCAGCATTTT; CDR3aa: CASSLDEGQPQHF
d_gene: TRBD1; j_gene: TRBJ1-4; v_gene: TRBV4-3; len: 15; abundance: few; CDR3nt: TGCGCCAGCAGCCAGGAGGACAGGGGGGCTGAAAAACTGTTTTTT; CDR3aa: CASSQEDRGAEKLFF
d_gene: TRBD1; j_gene: TRBJ1-4; v_gene: TRBV7-2; len: 17; abundance: .; CDR3nt: TGTGCCAGCAGCTTAGGCTTCCGGGACAGGCTTAATGAAAAACTGTTTTTT; CDR3aa: CASSLGFRDRLNEKLFF